Listed here are 11 T cell receptor beta chains from one sample, sequenced in a study of T cell responses to AZD1222 COVID-19 vaccine. Data came from immunoSEQ multiplex PCR; TCRdb stores just in-frame clones and leaves some out. The sample consists of about 76,000 clones, 70% to 90% of them appearing once. Sequenced here: peripheral blood, sampled on day 0 of AZD1222 vaccination. All receptors derive from an adult in good health.

The CDR3 coding sequence is TGTGCCTGGAGTGAGATTGGCTCACCCCTCCACTTT. Residues: CAWSEIGSPLHF. The chain uses TRBV30 and TRBJ1-6; no reliable D call. Per the germline V gene, CDR1 is GTSNPN and CDR2 is SVGIG (reference sequence). This CDR3 region has 12 residues. V lost 1 base and J lost 10, with 8 bases in between.

This rearrangement joins TRBV24-1 to TRBJ1-1, with TRBD1 matching 7 bases. The CDR3 covers 14 residues. CDR1 is KGHDR and CDR2 is SFDVKD in the germline V gene. V trimming: 6 bases; J trimming: 2 bases; junction bases outside the gene matches: 5. The CDR3 DNA sequence: TGTGCCACCAGTTTAAACAGGGGTAACACTGAAGCTTTCTTT. Amino acid sequence: CATSLNRGNTEAFF.

The genes are TRBV7-9 and TRBJ1-3; D gene ambiguous. Germline CDR1 SEHNR, CDR2 FQNEAQ (reference sequence). Trimming cost V 4 bases and J 4 bases, with 14 bases left between them. The CDR3 length is 15 residues. CDR3 coding DNA: TGTGCCAGCAGCTACATACGGGGAACCGGAAACACCATATATTTT. The encoded protein is CASSYIRGTGNTIYF.

The CDR3 DNA reads as TGTGCCAGCAGGGAATCCGTTGTCACTGAAGCTTTCTTT. It encodes CASRESVVTEAFF. This chain joins TRBV2 and TRBJ1-1; the D is unclear. This CDR3 contains 13 residues. V lost 6 bases to trimming and J lost 4 bases, with 12 bases between them. Germline V CDR1 and CDR2: SNHLY, FYNNEI.

V and J are TRBV11-2 and TRBJ2-7, with D hard to call. CDR1 is SGHAT and CDR2 is FQNNGV in the germline V gene. Trimming shortened V by 1 base and J by 2 bases, and 9 bases separated the two germline ends. The CDR3 runs to 14 residues. The CDR3 DNA sequence: TGTGCCAGCAGCTTAGCGAGTAGGGCCTACGAGCAGTACGTC. This codes for CASSLASRAYEQYV.

The chain carries TRBV7-9 and TRBJ2-3, with TRBD2 matching 9 bases. The V and J ends lost 3 bases and 3 bases, in that order; junction bases with no gene match: 7. CDR1 is SEHNR and CDR2 is FQNEAQ in the germline V gene (reference sequence). The CDR3 totals 16 residues. The CDR3 coding sequence is TGTGCCAGCAGCTTCGCGACTAGCGGATTAACAGATACGCAGTATTTT. As protein: CASSFATSGLTDTQYF. The full variable domain, rest sourced from reference TRBV7-9 and TRBJ2-3, is DTGVSQNPRHKITKRGQNVTFRCDPISEHNRLYWYRQTLGQGPEFLTYFQNEAQLEKSRLLSDRFSAERPKGSFSTLEIQRTEQGDSAMYLCASSFATSGLTDTQYFGPGTRLTVL.

This clone was found once. This chain links TRBV18 with TRBJ1-4, with D hard to call. The CDR3 has 12 residues. Germline lookup yields CDR1 KGHSH and CDR2 LQKENI. V lost 2 bases to trimming and J lost 8 bases, with 6 bases between them. The CDR3 region has the DNA TGTGCCAGCTCACCAGGGGAAGAAAAACTGTTTTTT. Residues: CASSPGEEKLFF. The whole variable domain, remainder taken from reference TRBV18 and TRBJ1-4, is NAGVMQNPRHLVRRRGQEARLRCSPMKGHSHVYWYRQLPEEGLKFMVYLQKENIIDESGMPKERFSAEFPKEGPSILRIQQVVRGDSAAYFCASSPGEEKLFFGSGTQLSVL.

The chain couples TRBV27 to TRBJ2-7, with D tentatively TRBD2 (6 bases). Between the trimmed V and J ends, which lost 5 bases and 2 bases, there was a span of 13 bases. Germline-derived CDR1 and CDR2 are MNHEY and SMNVEV (reference sequence). The CDR3 covers 14 residues. For the CDR3, the DNA is TGTGCCAGCAGTAATAGCGGTACCCCCTACGAGCAGTACTTC. Amino acids: CASSNSGTPYEQYF.

The V call is TRBV25-1, the J call TRBJ2-5; TRBD2 aligns across 7 bases. The J segment lost 1 base and the V segment lost 6 bases, leaving 8 bases of the junction unmatched. Germline V lookup: CDR1 MGHDK, CDR2 SYGVNS. This CDR3 region has 15 residues. The CDR3: CASSPWREGQETQYF. DNA for the CDR3: TGTGCCAGCAGCCCCTGGAGGGAGGGCCAAGAGACCCAGTACTTC. The whole variable domain, remainder taken from reference TRBV25-1 and TRBJ2-5, is EADIYQTPRYLVIGTGKKITLECSQTMGHDKMYWYQQDPGMELHLIHYSYGVNSTEKGDLSSESTVSRIRTEHFPLTLESARPSHTSQYLCASSPWREGQETQYFGPGTRLLVL.

The genes are TRBV5-1 and TRBJ2-3; no definite D call. This CDR3 has 14 amino acids. Germline V gene lookup returns CDR1 SGHRS and CDR2 YFSETQ. V was clipped by 4 bases and J by 5 bases, with 14 bases between them. In DNA, the CDR3 is TGCGCCAGCAGCCCCCGTCCCGGCGGAGATACGCAGTATTTT. Its protein product is CASSPRPGGDTQYF.

This sequence joins TRBV27 and TRBJ2-3, with TRBD1 matching over 8 bases. The CDR3 totals 15 residues. Unmatched junction bases numbered 6, after V lost 4 bases and J lost 3 bases. Germline CDR1 MNHEY, CDR2 SMNVEV (reference sequence). CDR3 coding DNA: TGTGCCAGCAGTTGGACAGGGTTGGGGACAGATACGCAGTATTTT. Amino acid sequence: CASSWTGLGTDTQYF.